These 30 T cell receptor beta chains originate from one sample sequenced in a study. TCRdb called the RT-PCR reads again in MiXCR, with one record for every CDR3 protein. The sample has more than 600,000 distinct CDR3 sequences, approximately 15% seen once. What was sequenced was memory CD4+ T cells from blood. Every receptor here comes from a female donor in good health, serving as a healthy control.

This clonotype has ten or more counts. The CDR3 region is CASSLDIGITDTQYF. The CDR3 DNA is TGTGCCAGCAGCTTAGATATTGGTATTACAGATACGCAGTATTTT. This chain links TRBV7-8 with TRBJ2-3; no clear D. CDR1 and CDR2 (germline): SGHVS, FQNEAQ. Trimming left V 1 base short and J 3 bases short, with 11 bases between. The CDR3 totals 15 residues.

The chain has TRBV24-1 and TRBJ2-3; 8 nucleotides align to TRBD1. CDR1 and CDR2 (germline): KGHDR, SFDVKD. The junction had 12 bases not matched to a gene; V was cut back by 10 bases and J by 4 bases. The CDR3 has 15 residues. CDR3: CATTRGQGNADTQYF. The CDR3 DNA sequence: TGTGCCACTACACGCGGACAGGGTAACGCAGATACGCAGTATTTT.

This clonotype was counted a few times. This chain uses TRBV27 with TRBJ2-7, with TRBD2 as a possible D gene (6 bases). Trimming shortened V by 4 bases and J by 7 bases, and 11 bases separated the two germline ends. CDR1 is MNHEY, CDR2 SMNVEV, per germline (reference sequence). The CDR3 is made up of 12 amino acids. CDR3 region: CASSSVGGEQYF. CDR3 DNA: TGTGCCAGCAGTTCTGTGGGGGGTGAGCAGTACTTC.

This clonotype showed up just a few times. This sequence joins TRBV5-1 and TRBJ2-1; 8 bases line up with TRBD1. The CDR3 extends over 13 amino acids. Per germline, CDR1 SGHRS and CDR2 YFSETQ. The trim removed 4 bases at V and 10 bases at J, leaving 7 bases unmatched. The DNA of the CDR3 is TGCGCCAGCAGCGGTAAGACAGGGGTGGAGCAGTTCTTC. Amino acids: CASSGKTGVEQFF.

The chain links TRBV30 to TRBJ1-4; TRBD1 is a possible D gene (6 bases). Germline assignment: CDR1 GTSNPN and CDR2 SVGIG (reference sequence). This CDR3 spans 15 amino acids. Trimming shortened V by 3 bases and J by 3 bases, and 14 bases separated the two germline ends. CDR3 loop: CAWRRGQIANEKLFF. In DNA form, the CDR3 reads TGTGCCTGGAGACGTGGACAGATCGCTAATGAAAAACTGTTTTTT.

The sample holds a few counts of this clonotype. J is TRBJ1-3 and V is TRBV5-1; D not certain. Trimming removed 4 bases from V and 0 bases from J, with 14 bases in between. CDR1 is SGHRS, CDR2 YFSETQ, per germline. The CDR3 extends over 16 amino acids. CDR3 residues: CASSPRTRISGNTIYF. The CDR3 DNA sequence: TGCGCCAGCAGCCCGAGGACCAGGATCTCTGGAAACACCATATATTTT.

This clonotype was counted once. The chain joins TRBV4-2 to TRBJ2-1; 8 nucleotides align to TRBD1. Germline CDR1 reads LGHNA; CDR2 reads YNFKEQ. CDR3 length: 15 amino acids. V shed 0 bases, J shed 5 bases, and the junction held 3 bases outside the gene matches. CDR3 in DNA: TGTGCCAGCAGCCAAGATCAGGGGGCCGACAATGAGCAGTTCTTC. Its translation is CASSQDQGADNEQFF.

This clonotype was counted between two and nine times. The chain carries TRBV9 and TRBJ1-2; D uncertain. Trimming stripped 0 bases from V and 0 bases from J, with 9 bases between. Germline CDR1 reads SGDLS; CDR2 reads YYNGEE. The CDR3 runs to 15 residues. The CDR3 DNA is TGTGCCAGCAGCGTAGGGAGTGAGGCTAACTATGGCTACACCTTC. Protein: CASSVGSEANYGYTF.

The chain employs TRBV20-1 and TRBJ2-1, with 8 nucleotides matching TRBD2. V shed 6 bases, J shed 3 bases, and the junction held 10 bases outside the gene matches. This CDR3 is 15 amino acids long. Germline loops: CDR1 DFQATT, CDR2 SNEGSKA (reference sequence). The CDR3 protein is CSAPGGGGIYNEQFF. CDR3 nucleotides: TGCAGTGCCCCCGGGGGGGGAGGGATCTACAATGAGCAGTTCTTC.

This clonotype was picked up a small number of times. V is TRBV20-1 and J is TRBJ2-1; 9 bases map to TRBD2. The junction had 6 bases not matched to a gene; V was cut back by 5 bases and J by 4 bases. Germline values: CDR1 DFQATT, CDR2 SNEGSKA (reference sequence). The CDR3 is 14 amino acids. CDR3 coding DNA: TGCAGTGCTGAAAAAGCGGGGGGTTACAATGAGCAGTTCTTC. It specifies CSAEKAGGYNEQFF.

There are a few counts of this clonotype. The rearrangement uses TRBV29-1 and TRBJ2-1; D may be TRBD2 (5 bases). From germline, CDR1 is SQVTM and CDR2 ANQGSEA. With 4 bases removed from V and 0 bases from J, the gap between germline ends came to 10 bases. The CDR3 totals 14 residues. The DNA of the CDR3 is TGCAGCGTTGCAGCGGTGAGCTCCTACAATGAGCAGTTCTTC. Protein sequence: CSVAAVSSYNEQFF.

The chain employs TRBV12-3 or TRBV12-4 and TRBJ2-2; 7 bases are shared with TRBD2. The junction had 11 bases not matched to a gene; V was cut back by 2 bases and J by 5 bases. The CDR3 runs 17 residues. This CDR3 reads CASSLSVGGLGTGELFF. CDR3 coding DNA: TGTGCCAGCAGTTTATCGGTCGGGGGGTTGGGGACCGGGGAGCTGTTTTTT.

Many counts were recorded for this clonotype. The chain recombines TRBV9 with TRBJ1-2; perhaps TRBD1 as D (6 bases). V was trimmed by 0 bases and J by 6 bases, leaving 21 bases between them. The germline V gene has CDR1 SGDLS and CDR2 YYNGEE. This CDR3 has 17 amino acids. The CDR3 nucleotides read TGTGCCAGCAGCGTAGCTCGCGGACAGTACTCCAAGGATGGCTACACCTTC. Its protein product is CASSVARGQYSKDGYTF. Looking up the rest from reference TRBV9 and TRBJ1-2 gives the full variable domain: DSGVTQTPKHLITATGQRVTLRCSPRSGDLSVYWYQQSLDQGLQFLIQYYNGEERAKGNILERFSAQQFPDLHSELNLSSLELGDSALYFCASSVARGQYSKDGYTFGSGTRLTVV.

This clonotype has ten or more counts. This rearrangement joins TRBV11-2 to TRBJ2-2; D is perhaps TRBD1 (6 bases). The CDR3 has 16 residues. The V end was cut by 5 bases, the J end by 1 base, with 14 bases between. From germline, CDR1 is SGHAT and CDR2 FQNNGV. CDR3 nucleotides: TGTGCCAGCAGCCCTAGAGGGGGACAGAACACCGGGGAGCTGTTTTTT. It translates to CASSPRGGQNTGELFF.

This clonotype showed up many times. This chain joins TRBV6-5 and TRBJ1-5; tentative D call: TRBD1 (5 bases). The CDR3 sequence is 16 residues long. The germline V and J ends were trimmed by 0 bases and 6 bases, with 15 bases remaining between them. Germline CDR1 MNHEY, CDR2 SVGAGI. CDR3 amino acids: CASSYSAGGVVQPQHF. CDR3 bases: TGTGCCAGCAGTTACTCAGCGGGGGGGGTTGTTCAGCCCCAGCATTTT.

Only a few counts were recorded for this clonotype. Here the CDR3 reads CASRGRPNEKLFF. CDR3 sequence (DNA): TGTGCCAGCAGAGGCCGACCAAATGAAAAACTGTTTTTT. This chain uses TRBV7-9 with TRBJ1-4; D call uncertain. CDR3 length equals 13 residues. The V end lost 6 bases, the J end lost 5 bases, and 10 bases lay between the germline ends. Germline CDR1 is SEHNR and CDR2 is FQNEAQ (reference sequence).

The chain uses TRBV2 and TRBJ2-1, with a possible D match to TRBD1 (6 bases). Between the trimmed V and J ends, which lost 4 bases and 0 bases, there was a span of 10 bases. This CDR3 region has 15 residues. Germline values: CDR1 SNHLY, CDR2 FYNNEI. Written as DNA, the CDR3 is TGTGCCAGCAGTGTGGGGACACTCTCCTACAATGAGCAGTTCTTC. Its protein is CASSVGTLSYNEQFF. Variable domain in full (rest from reference TRBV2 and TRBJ2-1): EPEVTQTPSHQVTQMGQEVILRCVPISNHLYFYWYRQILGQKVEFLVSFYNNEISEKSEIFDDQFSVERPDGSNFTLKIRSTKLEDSAMYFCASSVGTLSYNEQFFGPGTRLTVL.

In its sample, this clonotype was seen a few times. The chain employs TRBV7-2 and TRBJ1-6, with D hard to call. V dropped 3 bases and J dropped 7 bases, with 13 bases sitting between them. The germline V gene has CDR1 SGHTA and CDR2 FQGNSA. The length of the CDR3 is 15 residues. The CDR3 DNA reads TGTGCCAGCAGCTTGAGGCCGGGTCAAAATTCACCCCTCCACTTT. This codes for CASSLRPGQNSPLHF.

This clonotype was picked up a small number of times. The chain couples TRBV20-1 to TRBJ1-2; D not resolved. Germline V gives CDR1 DFQATT, CDR2 SNEGSKA (reference sequence). The CDR3 spans 15 residues. V shed 1 base and J shed 8 bases, with 20 bases lying between them. CDR3 protein: CSARGASAPGGGYTF. The CDR3 DNA reads TGCAGTGCTAGAGGTGCCAGTGCGCCGGGTGGGGGCTACACCTTC.

In its sample, this clonotype was seen a few times. The rearrangement joins TRBV5-5 to TRBJ2-2, with 8 bases fitting TRBD1. Trimming removed 2 bases from V and 4 bases from J; junction bases left unmatched: 7. CDR3 length equals 16 residues. In germline, CDR1 is SGHKS, CDR2 YYEKEE (reference sequence). Here the CDR3 DNA reads TGTGCCAGCAGCTTATACATCGACAGGGGCACCGGGGAGCTGTTTTTT. Encoded protein: CASSLYIDRGTGELFF.

This clonotype was detected a few times. The chain links TRBV20-1 to TRBJ2-7; tentative D call: TRBD2 (6 bases). V lost 1 base and J lost 2, with 12 bases in between. The CDR3 sequence is 14 residues long. CDR1 is DFQATT and CDR2 is SNEGSKA in the germline V gene (reference sequence). The DNA of the CDR3 is TGCAGTGCTAGAGGCTCAGGAGGGGCCTACGAGCAGTACTTC. Translation: CSARGSGGAYEQYF.

The CDR3 sequence is CASSPGQGTPQHF. The CDR3 DNA is TGTGCCAGCAGCCCTGGACAGGGGACGCCCCAGCATTTT. The chain combines TRBV11-2 with TRBJ1-5, with TRBD1 matching 9 bases. From germline, CDR1 is SGHAT and CDR2 FQNNGV. The CDR3 is made up of 13 amino acids. Trimming removed 5 bases from V and 9 bases from J; junction bases left unmatched: 5.

This clonotype showed up just a few times. The chain uses TRBV5-5 and TRBJ2-5; D is perhaps TRBD1 (6 bases). CDR1 is SGHKS and CDR2 is YYEKEE in the germline V gene (reference sequence). V lost 3 bases and J 3 bases, leaving 15 bases between the germline ends. The length of the CDR3 is 15 residues. The CDR3 coding sequence is TGTGCCAGCAGCTCCTTACAGGGAATGGAAGAGACCCAGTACTTC. This gives the protein CASSSLQGMEETQYF.

This clonotype was recorded many times. The rearrangement links TRBV4-2 to TRBJ2-5, with 9 bases lining up with TRBD2. Trimming removed 1 base from V and 4 bases from J; junction bases left unmatched: 13. Germline V gene data show CDR1 as LGHNA and CDR2 as YNFKEQ. The CDR3 is made up of 18 amino acids. The CDR3 region is CASSQGDGLAGSGETQYF. The CDR3 DNA reads as TGTGCCAGCAGCCAAGGTGACGGCCTAGCGGGAAGCGGAGAGACCCAGTACTTC.

In nucleotides, the CDR3 is TGTGCCAGCAGCGACGAAGGCCTAGCGGGACTCATCACCGGGGAGCTGTTTTTT. Protein product: CASSDEGLAGLITGELFF. The rearrangement links TRBV7-9 to TRBJ2-2; 9 bases fit TRBD2. The CDR3 runs 18 residues. The V and J ends lost 5 bases and 4 bases, in that order; junction bases with no gene match: 14. Germline assignment: CDR1 SEHNR and CDR2 FQNEAQ (reference sequence). Looking up the rest from reference TRBV7-9 and TRBJ2-2 gives the full variable domain: DTGVSQNPRHKITKRGQNVTFRCDPISEHNRLYWYRQTLGQGPEFLTYFQNEAQLEKSRLLSDRFSAERPKGSFSTLEIQRTEQGDSAMYLCASSDEGLAGLITGELFFGEGSRLTVL.

This clonotype appeared a few times. The chain combines TRBV7-9 with TRBJ1-2, with a tentative D call TRBD1 (5 bases). CDR3 length equals 15 residues. CDR1 SEHNR and CDR2 FQNEAQ come from the germline V gene (reference sequence). V gave up 1 base and J gave up 3 bases, with 12 bases separating them. The CDR3 DNA follows: TGTGCCAGCAGCTTAGGCGGGACGACTGACTATGGCTACACCTTC. This codes for CASSLGGTTDYGYTF.

J is TRBJ2-7 and V is TRBV12-3 or TRBV12-4; 8 nucleotides match TRBD1. After removal of 5 bases from V and 6 bases from J, the junction contained 9 bases not matched to a gene. This CDR3 region has 14 residues. The CDR3 loop reads CASSRTGRTSEQYF. The CDR3 DNA sequence: TGTGCCAGCAGTAGGACAGGGAGAACTAGCGAGCAGTACTTC.

The J gene is TRBJ2-3, the V gene TRBV19, with 10 bases fitting TRBD2. The CDR3 contains 15 residues. CDR1 LNHDA and CDR2 SQIVND come from the germline V gene (reference sequence). V trimming: 5 bases; J trimming: 2 bases; junction bases outside the gene matches: 4. DNA for the CDR3: TGTGCCAGTAGTCGGCTAGCGGGAGCCACAGATACGCAGTATTTT. Amino acid sequence: CASSRLAGATDTQYF.

This clonotype appeared many times. V is TRBV12-3 or TRBV12-4 and J is TRBJ2-5; TRBD1 matches at 7 bases. This CDR3 has 14 amino acids. V gave up 5 bases and J gave up 9 bases; unmatched junction bases: 12. DNA for the CDR3: TGTGCCAGCAGTCCCGGACAGGCCAGGGTGGCCCAGTACTTC. Protein: CASSPGQARVAQYF.

The chain carries TRBV24-1 and TRBJ2-2; 8 positions agree with TRBD1. V lost 2 bases, J lost 3 bases, and 4 bases stayed unmatched. Germline CDR1 KGHDR, CDR2 SFDVKD. This CDR3 is built from 16 residues. CDR3 coding DNA: TGTGCCACCAGTGATTCCGAGACAGGGGACACCGGGGAGCTGTTTTTT. Encoded protein: CATSDSETGDTGELFF.